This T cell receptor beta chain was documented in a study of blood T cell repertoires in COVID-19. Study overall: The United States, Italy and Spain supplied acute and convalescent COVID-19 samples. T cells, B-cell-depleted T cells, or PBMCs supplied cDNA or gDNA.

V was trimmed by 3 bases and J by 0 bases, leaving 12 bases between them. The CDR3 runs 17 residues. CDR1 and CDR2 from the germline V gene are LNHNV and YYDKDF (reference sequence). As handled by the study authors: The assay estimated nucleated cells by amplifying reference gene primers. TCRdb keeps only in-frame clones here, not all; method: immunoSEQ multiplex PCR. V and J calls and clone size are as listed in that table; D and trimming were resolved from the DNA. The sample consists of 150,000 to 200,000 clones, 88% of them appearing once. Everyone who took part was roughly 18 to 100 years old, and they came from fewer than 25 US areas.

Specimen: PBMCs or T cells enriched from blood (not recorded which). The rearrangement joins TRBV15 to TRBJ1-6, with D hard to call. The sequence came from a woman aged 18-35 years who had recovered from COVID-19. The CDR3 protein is CATSSNPGNSYNSPLHF. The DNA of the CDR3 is TGTGCCACCAGCAGTAACCCAGGAAACTCCTATAATTCACCCCTCCACTTT.